This T cell receptor (beta chain) was identified in a study of T cell responses to AZD1222 COVID-19 vaccine. The repertoire was sequenced with immunoSEQ multiplex PCR; TCRdb's copy has only in-frame clones and lacks some. The table lists about 85,000 clones, 75% to 95% of them singletons. Pooled samples include second doses given at about 4 or 12 weeks. The germline V gene has CDR1 LGHNA and CDR2 YNFKEQ. V was pared by 6 bases and J by 7 bases, with 8 bases of the junction left unmatched. The CDR3 consists of 16 residues. The chain combines TRBV4-2 with TRBJ2-1, with TRBD2 matching 14 bases. This TCR was sampled from an adult who received the AZD1222 COVID-19 vaccine. This material consisted of peripheral blood, taken 28 days after the second AZD1222 dose. The CDR3 loop is CASSRLAGGYENEQFF. CDR3 DNA sequence: TGTGCCAGCAGTCGACTAGCGGGAGGGTATGAAAATGAGCAGTTCTTC.